This T cell receptor (beta chain) stems from a study of response to subunit inactivated influenza vaccine. General observations from the study: Each seasonal flu vaccination may recruit only limited new T cells, authors suggested.

TCRdb fed the RT-PCR reads into MiXCR, producing one record per CDR3 protein. The sample lists more than 250,000 distinct CDR3 sequences, around a fifth occurring once. About this clonotype itself: What it binds is not known.

The TCR originated in a man aged 45 to 70 who received an inactivated influenza vaccine. Source: PBMCs from blood, taken approximately 22 months after vaccination.

DNA of the CDR3: TGCGCCAGCAGCTTGGGGGAAGATACGCAGTATTTT. Protein: CASSLGEDTQYF. V is TRBV5-1 and J is TRBJ2-3, with no clear D. There are 12 residues in the CDR3. The germline V gene has CDR1 SGHRS and CDR2 YFSETQ. Trimming removed 0 bases from V and 5 bases from J, with 4 bases in between.